This T cell receptor beta chain was recovered during a study of blood T cell repertoires in COVID-19 (TCRdb year 2020). General notes on the study: The collaborator samples originated in the United States, Italy and Spain and spanned the acute and convalescent phases of COVID-19. The sample metadata nearly always contained a de-identified subject ID, COVID-19 status, age in years and sex. The prospective study material was composed of cDNA or gDNA derived from T cells, B-cell-depleted T cells, or PBMCs. Subjects who had been exposed to COVID-19, were actively infected with it, or had recovered from it provided the deeply sampled blood TCRbeta repertoires that made up the dataset. Where HLA class I and class II types were available, the types were taken from metadata supplied by the sample provider, not from assay-based typing. The repertoires were released in a freely available public database intended as a resource for research on the immune response to SARS-CoV-2. The samples were drawn from two sources: the first 160 participants of the ongoing ImmuneRACE study, and 950 to 1,500 subjects contributed by 6 global collaborators.

Each collaborating institution followed its own protocols to collect whole blood in K2EDTA tubes. For TCRbeta analysis, collaborators shipped samples in one of three forms: frozen whole blood, isolated PBMCs, or DNA extracted from either of those sample types. Notes on this clone: Its antigen has not been determined. No base qualities exist here, and no much larger clone lies one base off it.

Broader findings and caveats from the paper: Clinical and demographic metadata were provided uncurated, with the amount varying by source and participant.

TCRbeta CDR3 regions were amplified from genomic DNA by means of the immunoSEQ Assay, a bias-controlled multiplex PCR. As for the original processing: The number of nucleated cells in each sample was estimated by amplification of reference gene primers within the assay. To quantify the absolute abundance of each unique TCRbeta CDR3 rearrangement, sequence reads were collapsed and filtered. For each sample, productive Simpson clonality was calculated as the square root of Simpson's diversity index over productive rearrangements. In its TCRdb copy, this immuneACCESS table keeps in-frame sequences only and misses some clones. Where compared with another copy, unresolved V genes explain less than half of these, and the others have no known cause. V and J calls and clone size come straight from that table; D and trimming were deduced from the DNA. This sample has 110,000 or so clones in its table, and 80% to 90% of those were observed once. The ten biggest clones cover about 4.5% of the sample.

Taken from cysteine to phenylalanine, the CDR3 has 18 residues. CDR3 DNA only is kept here, 54 bases in frame from base 1. The clonotype comes from a woman in her fifties or sixties with acute or convalescent COVID-19. Sequenced material: peripheral blood. The rearrangement joined TRBV12-2 to TRBJ2-2; the table's TRBD1 call for D was not verified on the DNA. TRBV12-2 is classified as a pseudogene. The sequenced DNA: TGTGCAAGTCGCCGGGACAGGGGCCATATACTTAACACCGGGGAGCTGTTTTTT. Translated, this gives CASRRDRGHILNTGELFF.